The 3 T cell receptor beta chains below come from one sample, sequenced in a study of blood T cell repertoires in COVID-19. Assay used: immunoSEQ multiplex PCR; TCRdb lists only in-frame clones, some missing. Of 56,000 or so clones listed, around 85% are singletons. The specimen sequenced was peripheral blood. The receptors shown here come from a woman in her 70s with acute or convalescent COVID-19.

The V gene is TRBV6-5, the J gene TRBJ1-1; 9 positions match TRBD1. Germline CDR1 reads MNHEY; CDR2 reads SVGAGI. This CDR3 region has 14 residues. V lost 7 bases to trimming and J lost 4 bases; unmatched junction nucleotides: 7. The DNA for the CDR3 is TGTGCCAGCACCAGACCGGGACAGGGCACTGAAGCTTTCTTT. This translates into CASTRPGQGTEAFF.

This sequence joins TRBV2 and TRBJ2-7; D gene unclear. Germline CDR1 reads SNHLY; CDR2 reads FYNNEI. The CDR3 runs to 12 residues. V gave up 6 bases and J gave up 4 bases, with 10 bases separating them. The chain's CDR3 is CASRADTYEQYF. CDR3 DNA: TGTGCCAGCAGAGCCGACACATACGAGCAGTACTTC.

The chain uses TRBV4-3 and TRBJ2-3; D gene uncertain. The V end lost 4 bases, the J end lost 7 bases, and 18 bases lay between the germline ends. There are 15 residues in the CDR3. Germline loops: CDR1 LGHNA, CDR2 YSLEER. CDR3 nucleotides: TGCGCCAGCAGCCCTTCGGTGTCAGGAAAGAATACGCAGTATTTT. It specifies CASSPSVSGKNTQYF.